What follows are 23 T cell receptor beta chains derived from one specimen sequenced in a study of HIV-infected patients and healthy controls (dated by TCRdb to the mid-2010s). Follow-up blood from HIV-infected patients was collected roughly three months, about 14 weeks, after antiretroviral therapy began. Since whole blood was used without any cell fractionation, the repertoire reflected all peripheral T cells in unsorted form. The library was prepared using 5' RACE. Sequenced on an Illumina MiSeq. Reverse transcription of about 550 ng RNA was performed with SuperScript III using primers directed against the alpha and beta constant regions. Alpha and beta chain libraries were generated separately via chain-specific third strand synthesis with multiplexing indices. The public sequencing data were trimmed at Q25 with fastp and processed into clonotypes with MiXCR by TCRdb, which kept only in-frame beta chains. Each record represents a unique CDR3 protein, reported with the most common genes and DNA among its rows. The sample profile shows about 8,600 distinct CDR3 sequences; around 8.7% of them were found once. Approximately 22% of the sample rests with the top ten.

The sequences come from blood, collected during antiretroviral therapy. These TCRs come from an adult with HIV infection.

This clonotype was recorded at least ten times. This rearrangement joins TRBV3-1 to TRBJ1-2; D ambiguous. V lost 1 base and J lost 5, with 5 bases in between. Germline CDR1 is LGHDT and CDR2 is YNNKEL (reference sequence). There are 12 residues in the CDR3. The CDR3 bases are TGTGCCAGCAGCCAAGGAGAGTATGGCTACACCTTC. Its translation is CASSQGEYGYTF. Complete variable domain (other parts from reference TRBV3-1 and TRBJ1-2): DTAVSQTPKYLVTQMGNDKSIKCEQNLGHDTMYWYKQDSKKFLKIMFSYNNKELIINETVPNRFSPKSPDKAHLNLHINSLELGDSAVYFCASSQGEYGYTFGSGTRLTVV.

By share, this clonotype ranks as medium-sized. This chain uses TRBV27 with TRBJ1-1; D uncertain. Deletions cut 5 bases from V and 4 bases from J, with 11 bases between. Germline CDR1 is MNHEY and CDR2 is SMNVEV (reference sequence). The CDR3 is 13 residues long. The DNA of the CDR3 is TGTGCCAGCAGTCTCCCTGAAGGCACTGAAGCTTTCTTT. Its translation: CASSLPEGTEAFF.

This clonotype was seen repeatedly, ten times or more. The V gene is TRBV6-1, the J gene TRBJ2-7, with D perhaps TRBD1 (7 bases). Germline V gene sequence: CDR1 MNHNS, CDR2 SASEGT. Trimming took off 5 bases at V and 12 bases at J, with 14 bases between the two ends. This CDR3 region has 11 residues. The CDR3 loop reads CASSLQGTWYV. Written as DNA, the CDR3 is TGTGCCAGCAGTTTACAGGGGACTTGGTACGTC.

This clonotype occurred many times. Here the CDR3 reads CASSLTSGTDTQYF. CDR3 coding DNA: TGTGCCAGCAGTTTGACTAGCGGCACAGATACGCAGTATTTT. This rearrangement joins TRBV12-3 or TRBV12-4 to TRBJ2-3, with 8 bases that match TRBD2. This CDR3 is 14 amino acids long. V shed 3 bases, J shed 1 base, and the junction held 0 bases outside the gene matches.

This clonotype rates as large. V usage is TRBV7-2 and J usage is TRBJ1-1, with 7 bases matching TRBD1. Germline CDR1 SGHTA, CDR2 FQGNSA. The CDR3 is 12 residues long. V shed 7 bases, J shed 8 bases, and the junction held 7 bases outside the gene matches. CDR3 sequence (DNA): TGTGCCAGCACGCCGGACAGGATCGAAGCTTTCTTT. It encodes CASTPDRIEAFF.

This chain uses TRBV15 with TRBJ2-5, with no clear D. The CDR3 extends over 16 amino acids. Per the germline V gene, CDR1 is LNHNV and CDR2 is YYDKDF (reference sequence). Trimming took off 1 base at V and 2 bases at J, with 14 bases between the two ends. The CDR3 DNA is TGTGCCACCAGCAGAGTTGACCGGAGAGAACAAGAGACCCAGTACTTC. Its protein product is CATSRVDRREQETQYF. Based on the CDR3 plus reference TRBV15 and TRBJ2-5, the full variable domain is DAMVIQNPRYQVTQFGKPVTLSCSQTLNHNVMYWYQQKSSQAPKLLFHYYDKDFNNEADTPDNFQSRRPNTSFCFLDIRSPGLGDTAMYLCATSRVDRREQETQYFGPGTRLLVL.

The sample holds many counts of this clonotype. The rearrangement uses TRBV6-1 and TRBJ1-2, with D possibly matching TRBD1 (6 bases). Deletions cut 4 bases from V and 4 bases from J, with 10 bases between. CDR1 is MNHNS, CDR2 SASEGT, per germline. This CDR3 comprises 13 residues. CDR3 residues: CASSAGTRYGYTF. CDR3 sequence (DNA): TGTGCCAGCAGTGCCGGGACACGCTATGGCTACACCTTC.

V usage is TRBV7-9 and J usage is TRBJ1-1; D is unresolved. Germline loops: CDR1 SEHNR, CDR2 FQNEAQ (reference sequence). This CDR3 is 16 amino acids long. Trimming took off 5 bases at V and 3 bases at J, with 19 bases between the two ends. CDR3 DNA: TGTGCCAGCAGCCCTACTCCGGGAGCGTCGCACACTGAAGCTTTCTTT. This encodes CASSPTPGASHTEAFF.

By share, this clonotype ranks as medium-sized. The genes are TRBV12-5 and TRBJ2-5; D unresolved. CDR1 LGHNT and CDR2 FRNRAP come from the germline V gene. Trimming left V 6 bases short and J 5 bases short, with 4 bases between. CDR3 size: 10 residues. CDR3 amino acids: CASGYETQYF. The CDR3 DNA reads TGTGCTAGTGGGTACGAGACCCAGTACTTC.

This clonotype was seen ten or more times. The genes are TRBV20-1 and TRBJ2-5, with D possibly TRBD1 on 5 matching bases. CDR1 DFQATT and CDR2 SNEGSKA come from the germline V gene (reference sequence). V was cut by 6 bases and J by 2 bases, with 19 bases left in between. The CDR3 loop spans 15 amino acids. In DNA, the CDR3 is TGCAGTGCAACAAGGGATGGGGCCACACAAGAGACCCAGTACTTC. Amino acid sequence: CSATRDGATQETQYF.

By frequency in the sample, this clonotype is medium-sized (0.01 to 0.1%). The chain joins TRBV29-1 to TRBJ1-6, with D unclear. Between the trimmed V and J ends, which lost 7 bases and 10 bases, there was a span of 11 bases. The CDR3 sequence is 11 residues long. Germline CDR1 and CDR2: SQVTM and ANQGSEA. The CDR3, as DNA: TGCAGCGGGGATGGGATCTCACCCCTCCACTTT. Translated: CSGDGISPLHF.

In its sample, this clonotype is medium-sized. The V and J genes are TRBV7-2 and TRBJ1-1; D is undetermined. The germline V gene encodes CDR1 SGHTA and CDR2 FQGNSA. The V gene lost 1 base and the J gene lost 3 bases, with 12 bases spanning the gap. This CDR3 has 15 residues. CDR3 in amino acids: CASSLVGLEDTEAFF. CDR3 nucleotides: TGTGCCAGCAGCTTAGTCGGGTTGGAGGACACTGAAGCTTTCTTT.

This clonotype was counted many times. The rearrangement uses TRBV5-6 and TRBJ1-5; D is perhaps TRBD1 (6 bases). CDR1 is SGHDT and CDR2 is YYEEEE in the germline V gene. There are 16 residues in the CDR3. V shed 1 base and J shed 2 bases, with 13 bases lying between them. Here the CDR3 DNA reads TGTGCCAGCAGCTTGTCGGGGGGCGCGGGCAATCAGCCCCAGCATTTT. Translated: CASSLSGGAGNQPQHF.

This clonotype showed up many times. The rearrangement links TRBV5-1 to TRBJ2-7, with TRBD1 matching over 7 bases. Germline values: CDR1 SGHRS, CDR2 YFSETQ. With 4 bases clipped from V and 3 bases from J, the junction kept 7 bases outside the gene matches. The CDR3 consists of 14 residues. DNA of the CDR3: TGCGCCAGCAGCCCCCCGGGACAGAGCTACGAGCAGTACTTC. Translating it yields CASSPPGQSYEQYF. Drawing the rest from reference TRBV5-1 and TRBJ2-7, the complete variable domain is KAGVTQTPRYLIKTRGQQVTLSCSPISGHRSVSWYQQTPGQGLQFLFEYFSETQRNKGNFPGRFSGRQFSNSRSEMNVSTLELGDSALYLCASSPPGQSYEQYFGPGTRLTVT.

This clonotype was seen many times. The genes are TRBV7-9 and TRBJ2-7; TRBD1 matches at 7 bases. This CDR3 is built from 14 residues. Germline CDR1 and CDR2: SEHNR and FQNEAQ (reference sequence). The V gene end was trimmed by 5 bases and the J gene end by 0 bases; junction bases not matched to a gene: 4. DNA of the CDR3: TGTGCCAGCAGCCTGGGGGACAGCTCCTACGAGCAGTACGTC. Amino acids: CASSLGDSSYEQYV.

This clonotype is termed medium-sized. This chain joins TRBV7-8 and TRBJ1-3; tentative D call: TRBD1 (5 bases). The CDR3 extends over 14 amino acids. The germline gives CDR1 SGHVS, CDR2 FQNEAQ. Deletions cut 5 bases from V and 0 bases from J, with 8 bases between. This CDR3 reads CASSRGGSGNTIYF. The CDR3, as DNA: TGTGCCAGCAGCCGTGGGGGCTCTGGAAACACCATATATTTT.

This clonotype is labeled as medium-sized. The chain links TRBV12-3 or TRBV12-4 to TRBJ2-3; no reliable D call. The V end lost 3 bases, the J end lost 10 bases, and 20 bases lay between the germline ends. CDR3 size: 15 residues. CDR3 sequence reads: CASSFSTPFAQAQYF. In DNA form, the CDR3 reads TGTGCCAGCAGTTTTTCCACCCCGTTCGCTCAGGCGCAGTATTTT.

There are many counts of this clonotype. The chain carries TRBV3-1 and TRBJ2-5; perhaps TRBD2 as D (6 bases). With 6 bases removed from V and 0 bases from J, the gap between germline ends came to 11 bases. The CDR3 runs to 14 residues. CDR1 and CDR2 from the germline V gene are LGHDT and YNNKEL (reference sequence). The CDR3 here is CASSQSSDQETQYF. The CDR3 DNA is TGTGCCAGCAGTCAATCTAGCGACCAAGAGACCCAGTACTTC.

Ten or more counts support this clonotype. The V and J genes are TRBV5-1 and TRBJ1-6; D unresolved. The length of the CDR3 is 15 residues. Per germline, CDR1 SGHRS and CDR2 YFSETQ. Trimming took off 0 bases at V and 6 bases at J, with 10 bases between the two ends. In nucleotides, the CDR3 is TGCGCCAGCAGCTTGGATGGGGTTGCTAATTCACCCCTCCACTTT. It translates to CASSLDGVANSPLHF. The whole variable domain, remainder taken from reference TRBV5-1 and TRBJ1-6, is KAGVTQTPRYLIKTRGQQVTLSCSPISGHRSVSWYQQTPGQGLQFLFEYFSETQRNKGNFPGRFSGRQFSNSRSEMNVSTLELGDSALYLCASSLDGVANSPLHFGNGTRLTVT.

The chain uses TRBV4-1 and TRBJ2-4; D is unresolved. Germline V gene sequence: CDR1 MGHRA, CDR2 YSYEKL. V gave up 1 base and J gave up 7 bases, with 8 bases separating them. The CDR3 runs to 13 residues. Here the CDR3 reads CASSQVAGNIQYF. The CDR3 nucleotides read TGCGCCAGCAGCCAAGTGGCAGGCAACATTCAGTACTTC.

In this sample, this clonotype turned up a few times. The chain recombines TRBV7-8 with TRBJ2-2, with TRBD2 matching over 11 bases. Trimming removed 5 bases from V and 7 bases from J; junction bases left unmatched: 12. The CDR3 is made up of 17 amino acids. Germline V CDR1 and CDR2: SGHVS, FQNEAQ. Written as DNA, the CDR3 is TGTGCCAGCAGCAGACTTAGCGGGAGGGCCGATAACGGGGAGCTGTTTTTT. Its translation: CASSRLSGRADNGELFF.

This clonotype rates as medium-sized. The chain is built from TRBV15 and TRBJ1-4; 10 nucleotides align to TRBD1. The CDR3 loop spans 16 amino acids. V was clipped by 6 bases and J by 0 bases; unmatched bases: 4. Germline lookup yields CDR1 LNHNV and CDR2 YYDKDF (reference sequence). This CDR3 is CATSPGTGATNEKLFF. The CDR3 DNA sequence: TGTGCCACCAGTCCCGGGACAGGGGCAACTAATGAAAAACTGTTTTTT. Looking up the rest from reference TRBV15 and TRBJ1-4 gives the full variable domain: DAMVIQNPRYQVTQFGKPVTLSCSQTLNHNVMYWYQQKSSQAPKLLFHYYDKDFNNEADTPDNFQSRRPNTSFCFLDIRSPGLGDTAMYLCATSPGTGATNEKLFFGSGTQLSVL.

At least ten counts were recorded for this clonotype. This chain connects TRBV24-1 to TRBJ2-5; 11 nucleotides agree with TRBD2. From germline, CDR1 is KGHDR and CDR2 SFDVKD. After removal of 4 bases from V and 5 bases from J, the junction contained 5 bases not matched to a gene. The CDR3 contains 15 residues. As DNA, the CDR3 is TGTGCCACCAGTGACTTTAGCGGGGGGGCTGAGACCCAGTACTTC. The encoded protein is CATSDFSGGAETQYF.